This T cell receptor (beta chain) was found in a study of CD8 T cells in Susac syndrome. Study outcomes and limitations: The study's TCR sequencing and HLA analysis covered a relatively small number of individuals, and the study acknowledged this.

Of note for this clonotype: Its antigen is still unknown.

CDR1 is SNHLY, CDR2 FYNNEI, per germline. With V trimmed by 3 bases and J by 2 bases, 6 bases remained unmatched. CDR3 size: 17 residues. TEMRA cells underwent FACS enrichment and CD8+ and CD4+ T cells underwent negative isolation. An input of about 0.5 to 1 ug of RNA was subjected to reverse transcription using random hexamers. Amplification of TCR beta CDR3 by immunoSEQ multiplex PCR spanned 54 Vbeta and 13 Jbeta. Via MiXCR, TCRdb re-called the immunoSEQ multiplex PCR reads, giving one row per CDR3 protein. The sample lists 130,000 or so distinct CDR3 sequences; over 80% were seen once. The chain uses TRBV2 and TRBJ2-2; 10 bases are shared with TRBD1. The specimen was CD8+ T cells from PBMCs. The source of this sequence is a human donor with multiple sclerosis. CDR3 nucleotide sequence: TGTGCCAGCAGTGACTGGGACAGGGGCAGTAACACCGGGGAGCTGTTTTTT. Its translation: CASSDWDRGSNTGELFF. Full variable domain (outside the CDR3, taken from reference TRBV2 and TRBJ2-2): EPEVTQTPSHQVTQMGQEVILRCVPISNHLYFYWYRQILGQKVEFLVSFYNNEISEKSEIFDDQFSVERPDGSNFTLKIRSTKLEDSAMYFCASSDWDRGSNTGELFFGEGSRLTVL.